The 20 T cell receptor beta chains given below trace back to one sample, sequenced in a study of shared clonotypes between healthy human individuals. The method was immunoSEQ multiplex PCR; TCRdb's version includes in-frame clones alone and lacks a portion of them. The table records 90,000 to 150,000 clones, roughly two thirds of them present only once. The sequenced sample was memory CD8+ T cells sorted from blood. Subset given: CD45RO+ cells pooled with CCR7-negative TemRA cells. These receptors all stem from a woman aged 25 to 45 in good health.

There are a few counts of this clone. This chain connects TRBV29-1 to TRBJ1-1; D perhaps matches TRBD1 (5 bases). Germline V gene lookup returns CDR1 SQVTM and CDR2 ANQGSEA. CDR3 length: 12 amino acids. V lost 6 bases to trimming and J lost 7 bases, with 15 bases between them. CDR3 amino acids: CSVGDSVLEAFF. In DNA form, the CDR3 reads TGCAGCGTCGGAGACAGCGTCCTTGAAGCTTTCTTT.

The CDR3 nucleotides read TGTGCCAGCAGTCCCGCCTCAGGGCAGGTGAACACTGAAGCTTTCTTT. Translated, it gives CASSPASGQVNTEAFF. The V and J genes are TRBV7-9 and TRBJ1-1; a possible D gene is TRBD1 (5 bases). Trimming took off 6 bases at V and 0 bases at J, with 17 bases between the two ends. CDR3 length: 16 residues. Germline V gene sequence: CDR1 SEHNR, CDR2 FQNEAQ (reference sequence). Full variable domain (remainder filled in from reference TRBV7-9 and TRBJ1-1): DTGVSQNPRHKITKRGQNVTFRCDPISEHNRLYWYRQTLGQGPEFLTYFQNEAQLEKSRLLSDRFSAERPKGSFSTLEIQRTEQGDSAMYLCASSPASGQVNTEAFFGQGTRLTVV.

In its sample, this clone was seen a few times. The sample holds other DNA sequences that translate to the same CDR3. This rearrangement joins TRBV9 to TRBJ2-2; weak D call: TRBD1 (5 bases). The CDR3 extends over 13 amino acids. Between the trimmed V and J ends, which lost 2 bases and 7 bases, there was a span of 9 bases. The germline V gene has CDR1 SGDLS and CDR2 YYNGEE. The CDR3 protein is CASSVQGIGELFF. CDR3 coding DNA: TGTGCCAGCAGCGTGCAGGGAATCGGGGAGCTGTTTTTT.

This clone was picked up many times. The rearrangement uses TRBV19 and TRBJ1-2; D is ambiguous. The CDR3 contains 12 residues. V was pared by 4 bases and J by 6 bases, with 9 bases between. Germline lookup yields CDR1 LNHDA and CDR2 SQIVND (reference sequence). CDR3 bases: TGTGCCAGTAGTACAACCCTGGATGGCTACACCTTC. The encoded protein is CASSTTLDGYTF.

The chain employs TRBV19 and TRBJ2-7, with 8 bases fitting TRBD2. V was pared by 5 bases and J by 2 bases, with 5 bases of the junction left unmatched. Germline V gene data show CDR1 as LNHDA and CDR2 as SQIVND (reference sequence). This CDR3 is 14 amino acids long. The CDR3 here is CASSPGLGTYEQYF. The CDR3 DNA reads TGTGCCAGTAGTCCGGGACTAGGGACCTACGAGCAGTACTTC.

For the CDR3, the DNA is TGCGCCAGCAGCTTAGCCGAGGGACTAGCGGGAGGACATGAGCAGTTCTTC. Encoded protein: CASSLAEGLAGGHEQFF. This rearrangement joins TRBV5-1 to TRBJ2-1, with TRBD2 identical over 15 bases. Losses at the gene ends were 2 bases for V and 8 bases for J; bases not matched to a gene: 8. The CDR3 contains 17 residues. The V gene's germline CDR1 is SGHRS and CDR2 YFSETQ.

This sequence joins TRBV6-1 and TRBJ2-2; D is possibly TRBD1 (5 bases). V shed 7 bases and J shed 4 bases, with 13 bases lying between them. Germline V gives CDR1 MNHNS, CDR2 SASEGT. This CDR3 contains 14 residues. CDR3: CASTRQGFTGELFF. CDR3 nucleotide sequence: TGTGCCAGCACACGGCAGGGCTTCACCGGGGAGCTGTTTTTT.

The chain couples TRBV4-1 to TRBJ2-5; D remains unclear. Germline lookup yields CDR1 MGHRA and CDR2 YSYEKL. The length of the CDR3 is 11 residues. The V and J ends lost 0 bases and 7 bases respectively, with 3 bases between them. Here the CDR3 DNA reads TGCGCCAGCAGCCAAGAACGGACCCAGTACTTC. It is translated as CASSQERTQYF.

This chain uses TRBV10-2 with TRBJ1-5, with D uncertain. V was cut by 0 bases and J by 6 bases, with 9 bases left in between. The germline gives CDR1 WSHSY, CDR2 SAAADI. CDR3 length equals 14 residues. Here the CDR3 DNA reads TGCGCCAGCAGTGAGTCGGTATTCGGTCAGCCCCAGCATTTT. Translated: CASSESVFGQPQHF.

This clone was observed once. The chain employs TRBV11-2 and TRBJ2-7, with TRBD2 identical over 12 bases. Germline trimming cut 5 bases from V and 4 bases from J; bases unmatched to any gene: 6. The germline gives CDR1 SGHAT, CDR2 FQNNGV. This CDR3 region has 15 residues. CDR3 DNA sequence: TGTGCCAGCAGCCACCGGACTAGCGGGATATACGAGCAGTACTTC. It translates to CASSHRTSGIYEQYF.

V and J are TRBV27 and TRBJ2-1, with 9 bases fitting TRBD1. The CDR3 is made up of 13 amino acids. CDR1 MNHEY and CDR2 SMNVEV come from the germline V gene (reference sequence). V was pared by 5 bases and J by 11 bases, with 7 bases of the junction left unmatched. CDR3 loop: CASSDTTGGKQFF. The CDR3 region has the DNA TGTGCCAGCAGTGATACGACAGGGGGTAAGCAGTTCTTC.

The chain recombines TRBV5-8 with TRBJ2-5; no definite D call. Germline assignment: CDR1 SGHTS and CDR2 YDEGEE. CDR3 length: 14 residues. V was shortened by 4 bases and J by 1 base, with 11 bases between the two germline ends. In DNA, the CDR3 is TGTGCCAGCAGCGAGAGGAGATTCCAAGAGACCCAGTACTTC. Translating gives CASSERRFQETQYF.

This clone turned up a few times. The V gene is TRBV27, the J gene TRBJ2-2, with D unresolved. The length of the CDR3 is 14 residues. Trimming left V 4 bases short and J 4 bases short, with 10 bases between. Per the germline V gene, CDR1 is MNHEY and CDR2 is SMNVEV (reference sequence). The CDR3 sequence is CASSYMVGTGELFF. Written as DNA, the CDR3 is TGTGCCAGCAGTTACATGGTGGGCACCGGGGAGCTGTTTTTT.

Concerning this clone itself: Since a much larger clone is just one base distant, this may be a read error. The sample has other DNA sequences that encode this CDR3 too. This chain joins TRBV6-6 and TRBJ2-1; D uncertain. This CDR3 region has 12 residues. The germline V gene has CDR1 MNHNY and CDR2 SVGAGI (reference sequence). V lost 0 bases, J lost 7 bases, and 4 bases lay in between. CDR3 residues: CASSYSGNEQFF. Written as DNA, the CDR3 is TGTGCCAGCAGTTACTCGGGGAATGAGCAGTTCTTC.

This chain links TRBV19 with TRBJ2-1, with D possibly TRBD2 on 5 matching bases. Germline-derived CDR1 and CDR2 are LNHDA and SQIVND (reference sequence). The CDR3 has 15 residues. Trimming took off 1 base at V and 4 bases at J, with 11 bases between the two ends. The CDR3 region is CASSIVLAAYNEQFF. CDR3 DNA: TGTGCCAGTAGTATAGTTCTAGCAGCTTACAATGAGCAGTTCTTC. The full variable domain, its missing parts supplied by reference TRBV19 and TRBJ2-1, is DGGITQSPKYLFRKEGQNVTLSCEQNLNHDAMYWYRQDPGQGLRLIYYSQIVNDFQKGDIAEGYSVSREKKESFPLTVTSAQKNPTAFYLCASSIVLAAYNEQFFGPGTRLTVL.

This clone has only a few counts. The chain employs TRBV6-1 and TRBJ2-7, with unresolved D. The V end lost 1 base, the J end lost 4 bases, and 8 bases lay between the germline ends. Per germline, CDR1 MNHNS and CDR2 SASEGT. CDR3 size: 13 residues. The CDR3 bases are TGTGCCAGCAGTGAAGGGTTAAGATACGAGCAGTACTTC. Protein product: CASSEGLRYEQYF.

This clone was detected once. The rearrangement joins TRBV30 to TRBJ1-2; D gene ambiguous. CDR3 length: 15 residues. Germline V gene sequence: CDR1 GTSNPN, CDR2 SVGIG (reference sequence). V lost 0 bases and J lost 5, with 16 bases in between. The CDR3 is CAWSVASWEGYGYTF. As DNA, the CDR3 is TGTGCCTGGAGTGTTGCCTCGTGGGAAGGGTATGGCTACACCTTC.

This sequence joins TRBV27 and TRBJ1-1; D might be TRBD1 (5 bases). V shed 5 bases and J shed 1 base, with 11 bases lying between them. This CDR3 is 14 amino acids long. Germline V gene sequence: CDR1 MNHEY, CDR2 SMNVEV (reference sequence). CDR3 in amino acids: CASSPGTENTEAFF. For the CDR3, the DNA is TGTGCCAGCAGTCCGGGGACGGAGAACACTGAAGCTTTCTTT.

The chain recombines TRBV4-1 with TRBJ2-3; possible D gene TRBD1, 5 bases. The germline V and J ends were trimmed by 3 bases and 2 bases, with 12 bases remaining between them. CDR1 and CDR2 (germline): MGHRA, YSYEKL. This CDR3 region has 15 residues. The DNA of the CDR3 is TGCGCCAGCAGCCAGGGGCACTCCAACACAGATACGCAGTATTTT. Translated, it gives CASSQGHSNTDTQYF.

V and J are TRBV4-1 and TRBJ2-5; 8 bases align to TRBD2. There are 15 residues in the CDR3. Germline values: CDR1 MGHRA, CDR2 YSYEKL. The ends lost 0 bases at V and 7 bases at J; junction bases unmatched: 7. The CDR3 region is CASSQEAGGRGTQYF. The CDR3 coding sequence is TGCGCCAGCAGCCAAGAGGCGGGGGGAAGAGGGACCCAGTACTTC.